This T cell receptor beta chain was recorded in a study of blood T cell repertoires in COVID-19. Donors of Cohort 3 who recovered were those that had two negative PCRs, clearance, or symptom resolution. Libraries were prepared by immunoSEQ multiplex PCR; TCRdb keeps only in-frame clonotypes and omits some of them. The profile covers 250,000 or so clones, with about 85% appearing a single time and roughly a tenth taken by the ten largest. V was pared by 6 bases and J by 5 bases, with 8 bases of the junction left unmatched. Germline V lookup: CDR1 MNHEY, CDR2 SMNVEV (reference sequence). This CDR3 contains 14 residues.

The source is a man younger than 45 who had recovered from COVID-19. This chain links TRBV27 with TRBJ2-7; 9 nucleotides match TRBD1. The sample taken for sequencing was PBMCs or T cells enriched from blood (not recorded which). The CDR3 region has the DNA TGTGCCAGCAGCCGCCCCGGGACAGGGAACGAGCAGTACTTC. This sequence encodes CASSRPGTGNEQYF.